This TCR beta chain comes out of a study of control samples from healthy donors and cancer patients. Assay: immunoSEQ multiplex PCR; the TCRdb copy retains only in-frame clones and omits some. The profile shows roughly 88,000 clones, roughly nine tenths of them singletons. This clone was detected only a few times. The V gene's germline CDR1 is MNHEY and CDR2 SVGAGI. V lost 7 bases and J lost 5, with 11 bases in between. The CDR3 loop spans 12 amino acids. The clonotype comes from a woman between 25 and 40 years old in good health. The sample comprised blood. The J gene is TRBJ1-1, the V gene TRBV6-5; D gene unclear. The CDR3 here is CASKDWLTEAFF. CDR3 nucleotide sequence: TGTGCCAGCAAAGACTGGTTGACTGAAGCTTTCTTT.